The rows below give T cell receptor beta chains drawn from one sample of a study of OX40 agonist ivuxolimab in advanced cancers. TCRdb keeps only in-frame clones here, not all; method: immunoSEQ multiplex PCR. The sample includes 21,000 or so clones, around 79% of them seen just once. The sample was CD4+ or CD8+ T cells sorted from blood, taken in a trial of the OX40 agonist ivuxolimab. These receptors originate from an adult with an advanced solid tumor such as melanoma, head and neck, liver or kidney cancer. The CDR3 runs from the conserved cysteine through the conserved F or W. Each record gives: V gene, D gene, CDR3 protein. D genes are given only for firm matches.

V gene: TRBV11-2
D gene: NA
CDR3 protein: CASSLPQETQYF

V gene: TRBV4-2
D gene: NA
CDR3 protein: CASSPGTQSGNTIYF

V gene: TRBV11-2
D gene: TRBD2
CDR3 protein: CASRPGLAGGEEFF

V gene: TRBV5-1
D gene: NA
CDR3 protein: CASSLDGLGSSPLHF

V gene: TRBV5-6
D gene: NA
CDR3 protein: CASSSRQIEAFF

V gene: TRBV7-7
D gene: NA
CDR3 protein: CASSWDGETQYF

V gene: TRBV5-5
D gene: NA
CDR3 protein: CASSWGGDTEAFF

V gene: TRBV6-6
D gene: NA
CDR3 protein: CASSYSQTQYF

V gene: TRBV4-3
D gene: NA
CDR3 protein: CASSQEGNYGYTF

V gene: TRBV7-2
D gene: NA
CDR3 protein: CASSPPTDTQYF

V gene: TRBV23-1
D gene: NA
CDR3 protein: CASSPIPLYTGYWNEGLNEQFF

V gene: TRBV19
D gene: TRBD1
CDR3 protein: CASSTTGEGQPQHF

V gene: TRBV6-5
D gene: TRBD2
CDR3 protein: CASSPGGAQNIQYF

V gene: TRBV6-5
D gene: NA
CDR3 protein: CASAKGLMNTGELFF

V gene: TRBV29-1
D gene: NA
CDR3 protein: CSVGIGQNYGYTF

V gene: TRBV4-2
D gene: TRBD1
CDR3 protein: CASSQRDRGTMNTEAFF

V gene: TRBV6-5
D gene: TRBD1
CDR3 protein: CASSYGTGQGENIQYF

V gene: TRBV2
D gene: NA
CDR3 protein: CASKSQPGYGYTF

V gene: TRBV7-7
D gene: TRBD1
CDR3 protein: CASSLDRAADTQYF

V gene: TRBV30
D gene: TRBD1
CDR3 protein: CAWSGQGPRGGYTF

V gene: TRBV27
D gene: TRBD1
CDR3 protein: CASSLALRGFGYTF

V gene: TRBV28
D gene: NA
CDR3 protein: CASRPPNYGYTF

V gene: TRBV4-1
D gene: NA
CDR3 protein: CASSQGFGANTEAFF

V gene: TRBV6-5
D gene: TRBD2
CDR3 protein: CASSYSVSGRGEQYF

V gene: TRBV5-6
D gene: NA
CDR3 protein: CASSRGSGFGNTIYF

V gene: TRBV19
D gene: NA
CDR3 protein: CASSIVGISGANVLTF

V gene: TRBV7-3
D gene: TRBD1
CDR3 protein: CASSLQDRAGHEQFF

V gene: TRBV5-4
D gene: NA
CDR3 protein: CASSLLGDEQFF

V gene: TRBV19
D gene: NA
CDR3 protein: CASNLDPDSPLHF

V gene: TRBV7-9
D gene: TRBD1
CDR3 protein: CASTDRDEQYF

V gene: TRBV6-5
D gene: NA
CDR3 protein: CASSLDYEQYF

V gene: TRBV21-1
D gene: NA
CDR3 protein: CASSPMHLSFWHEQYF

V gene: TRBV9
D gene: NA
CDR3 protein: CASSELGITNEKLFF

V gene: TRBV2
D gene: NA
CDR3 protein: CASSHGGGGYTF

V gene: TRBV6-1
D gene: TRBD1
CDR3 protein: CASNRDSRGYTF

V gene: TRBV4-3
D gene: NA
CDR3 protein: CASSQGRTVDNEKLFF

V gene: TRBV30
D gene: NA
CDR3 protein: CAWSVRRYDNEQFF

V gene: TRBV19
D gene: TRBD2
CDR3 protein: CASSTSGNQETQYF

V gene: TRBV5-1
D gene: TRBD1
CDR3 protein: CASSLTGTVSQETQYF

V gene: TRBV6-4
D gene: TRBD2
CDR3 protein: CASSEAGGTDTQYF

V gene: TRBV19
D gene: TRBD2
CDR3 protein: CASSPTSGGVSLFYEQYF

V gene: TRBV19
D gene: TRBD2
CDR3 protein: CASSIEAGGYNEQFF

V gene: TRBV5-1
D gene: TRBD2
CDR3 protein: CASTVGTSGRSTDTQYF

V gene: TRBV13
D gene: NA
CDR3 protein: CASSLRDTPDQNTEAFF

V gene: TRBV7-2
D gene: NA
CDR3 protein: CASSLGGAGELFF

V gene: TRBV4-2
D gene: NA
CDR3 protein: CASSQDAQGYGYTF

V gene: TRBV5-6
D gene: TRBD2
CDR3 protein: CASSSKGASGRGFDEQFF

V gene: TRBV5-4
D gene: NA
CDR3 protein: CASSWGSGPEQYF

V gene: TRBV5-5
D gene: TRBD1
CDR3 protein: CASSTIQGAVEAFF

V gene: TRBV10-1
D gene: NA
CDR3 protein: CASSERGAYNEQFF

V gene: TRBV5-1
D gene: TRBD1
CDR3 protein: CASSFTGGAETQYF

V gene: TRBV30
D gene: TRBD1
CDR3 protein: CAWSVSGTGSCSPQHF

V gene: TRBV4-2
D gene: TRBD2
CDR3 protein: CASSQAEASGSLNTGELFF

V gene: TRBV9
D gene: TRBD1
CDR3 protein: CASRLTGGYYGYTF

V gene: TRBV16
D gene: NA
CDR3 protein: CASSQGPTGELFF

V gene: TRBV27
D gene: TRBD2
CDR3 protein: CASRPSGTTYNEQFF

V gene: TRBV6-4
D gene: NA
CDR3 protein: CASTHIQGRTSNQPQHF

V gene: TRBV19
D gene: TRBD1
CDR3 protein: CASRPDRGAEAFF

V gene: TRBV27
D gene: TRBD1
CDR3 protein: CASSSWDRAYEQYF